This T cell receptor (beta chain) was captured by sequencing in a study of cytomegalovirus exposure and HLA in healthy donors. Trimming removed 0 bases from V and 2 bases from J; junction bases left unmatched: 2. Germline V lookup: CDR1 GTSNPN, CDR2 SVGIG (reference sequence). CDR3 length: 14 residues. The PCR made use of 60 Vbeta and 13 Jbeta primers. The assay was immunoSEQ multiplex PCR, and TCRdb's table has in-frame clones only and misses some. The sample comprises about 120,000 clones, about 80% of which are singletons, and more than 8% rests with the top ten. With regard to this clone: Other DNA sequences in this specimen translate into the identical CDR3.

The TCR originated in a female donor in good health and CMV-seropositive. Sequencing input: PBMCs. This chain links TRBV30 with TRBJ2-5, with 8 positions matching TRBD2. Here the CDR3 DNA reads TGTGCCTGGAGTGTCGGGGGGGCGCAAGAGACCCAGTACTTC. It specifies CAWSVGGAQETQYF.